Below, 27 T cell receptor beta chains from the same sample are listed, as sequenced in a study of cytomegalovirus exposure and HLA in healthy donors. PCR employed 60 Vbeta and 13 Jbeta primers. The data were produced by immunoSEQ multiplex PCR, yet TCRdb's version contains in-frame clones alone and is incomplete. The data contain about 59,000 clones, 75% to 90% of them singletons. Sequencing was done on a sample of PBMCs. The receptor source for this set is a woman between 40 and 50 years old in good health and CMV-seronegative.

This clone was recorded a few times. This rearrangement joins TRBV7-2 to TRBJ1-5, with 8 nucleotides matching TRBD1. V shed 5 bases and J 6 bases; nucleotides not matched to a gene: 12. CDR1 is SGHTA and CDR2 is FQGNSA in the germline V gene. This CDR3 is 16 amino acids long. The CDR3 is CASSILPGGAGQPQHF. CDR3 bases: TGTGCCAGCAGCATACTACCAGGGGGCGCGGGTCAGCCCCAGCATTTT.

This clone appeared a few times. The chain links TRBV4-3 to TRBJ2-3; 12 bases line up with TRBD2. V shed 4 bases and J 2 bases; nucleotides not matched to a gene: 10. The CDR3 runs 18 residues. The germline V gene has CDR1 LGHNA and CDR2 YSLEER. This CDR3 reads CASSPRLAGVKPTDTQYF. Here the CDR3 DNA reads TGCGCCAGCAGCCCACGACTAGCGGGAGTAAAACCCACAGATACGCAGTATTTT.

The V and J genes are TRBV9 and TRBJ2-1, with 8 bases fitting TRBD2. The CDR3 runs 16 residues. The junction had 17 bases not matched to a gene; V was cut back by 0 bases and J by 15 bases. The germline V gene encodes CDR1 SGDLS and CDR2 YYNGEE. DNA of the CDR3: TGTGCCAGCAGCGTAGAGGGGGGGGGCGGGGTAGCGGGAAGGTTCTTC. Translating it yields CASSVEGGGGVAGRFF.

CDR3 amino acids: CASSEAYGGDGYTF. CDR3 nucleotides: TGTGCCAGCAGTGAAGCGTACGGAGGTGATGGCTACACCTTC. The rearrangement joins TRBV6-1 to TRBJ1-2; D ambiguous. V shed 0 bases and J shed 6 bases, with 11 bases lying between them. The CDR3 has 14 residues. Germline V gene lookup returns CDR1 MNHNS and CDR2 SASEGT.

J is TRBJ1-1 and V is TRBV18; D possibly corresponds to TRBD1 (5 bases). This CDR3 comprises 15 residues. V lost 1 base to trimming and J lost 5 bases, with 14 bases between them. Germline V gene sequence: CDR1 KGHSH, CDR2 LQKENI. The CDR3 DNA sequence: TGTGCCAGCTCACCACTTGCAGGGCTGCGAACTGAAGCTTTCTTT. Encoded protein: CASSPLAGLRTEAFF.

This clone showed up just once. CDR3 sequence: CAWSVGGAGLTEAFF. The CDR3 coding sequence is TGTGCCTGGAGTGTAGGGGGCGCGGGGTTGACTGAAGCTTTCTTT. The genes are TRBV30 and TRBJ1-1; 7 bases align to TRBD1. Germline V gene data show CDR1 as GTSNPN and CDR2 as SVGIG (reference sequence). With V trimmed by 0 bases and J by 5 bases, 9 bases remained unmatched. The CDR3 spans 15 residues.

The chain uses TRBV4-1 and TRBJ2-2; 9 nucleotides align to TRBD1. The CDR3 runs 19 residues. Germline trimming cut 1 base from V and 5 bases from J; bases unmatched to any gene: 14. From germline, CDR1 is MGHRA and CDR2 YSYEKL. The CDR3 reads CASSQVFVLQGARTGELFF. The CDR3 DNA reads TGCGCCAGCAGCCAAGTCTTCGTACTACAGGGGGCTCGGACCGGGGAGCTGTTTTTT.

This clone was picked up one time. CDR3 nucleotides: TGCGCCAGCAGCTCGAGCGGAATCCAAGAGACCCAGTACTTC. Protein product: CASSSSGIQETQYF. V and J are TRBV5-1 and TRBJ2-5, with D possibly TRBD2 on 5 matching bases. With 3 bases removed from V and 1 base from J, the gap between germline ends came to 10 bases. CDR1 and CDR2 (germline): SGHRS, YFSETQ. The CDR3 contains 14 residues.

The J gene is TRBJ1-1, the V gene TRBV28; a possible D gene is TRBD1 (5 bases). This CDR3 comprises 17 residues. Germline V gene data show CDR1 as MDHEN and CDR2 as SYDVKM. Trimming removed 6 bases at V and 1 base at J, with 21 bases between. The CDR3 region is CASRLFSGGATNTEAFF. For the CDR3, the DNA is TGTGCCAGCAGGCTATTTTCCGGTGGGGCGACGAACACTGAAGCTTTCTTT.

This clone has a handful of counts. CDR3: CASSPAGGNYGYTF. CDR3 DNA sequence: TGCGCCAGCAGCCCGGCCGGGGGTAACTATGGCTACACCTTC. This chain uses TRBV5-1 with TRBJ1-2, with D maybe TRBD1 (5 bases). The CDR3 runs 14 residues. V was trimmed by 4 bases and J by 1 base, leaving 11 bases between them. Per the germline V gene, CDR1 is SGHRS and CDR2 is YFSETQ.

This rearrangement joins TRBV19 to TRBJ1-5, with D possibly being TRBD1 (5 bases). Per the germline V gene, CDR1 is LNHDA and CDR2 is SQIVND (reference sequence). The CDR3 has 12 amino acids. Trimming took 3 bases from V and 8 from J, leaving 8 bases between them. The CDR3 region is CASSILGEPQHF. The CDR3 DNA is TGTGCCAGTAGTATTCTAGGGGAGCCCCAGCATTTT.

V gene TRBV10-3 combines with J gene TRBJ2-3; D possibly corresponds to TRBD2 (6 bases). The CDR3 contains 16 residues. Trimming removed 4 bases from V and 1 base from J, with 15 bases in between. The germline CDR1 and CDR2 sequences are ENHRY and SYGVKD. The CDR3 nucleotides are TGTGCCATCAGTGCACCAGGGAGGCGAGGCACAGATACGCAGTATTTT. The encoded protein is CAISAPGRRGTDTQYF.

J is TRBJ2-2 and V is TRBV28, with TRBD1 identical over 7 bases. This CDR3 contains 16 residues. J gave up 0 bases and V 4 bases, and 5 bases lay outside the gene matches. Looked up from germline, CDR1 is MDHEN and CDR2 is SYDVKM. CDR3 coding DNA: TGTGCCAGCAGTTCGACCGGGACAGCGAACACCGGGGAGCTGTTTTTT. Its translation is CASSSTGTANTGELFF.

This clone was found a few times. CDR3 sequence: CASSILRGTEAFF. Written as DNA, the CDR3 is TGTGCCAGCAGCATACTCAGGGGGACTGAAGCTTTCTTT. The chain couples TRBV7-2 to TRBJ1-1; 7 bases align to TRBD1. V shed 5 bases, J shed 5 bases, and the junction held 5 bases outside the gene matches. Germline V CDR1 and CDR2: SGHTA, FQGNSA. The CDR3 has 13 amino acids.

The chain employs TRBV5-8 and TRBJ1-4, with 7 positions matching TRBD1. The CDR3 contains 16 residues. Trimming cost V 4 bases and J 8 bases; bases outside gene matches: 14. The germline CDR1 and CDR2 sequences are SGHTS and YDEGEE. CDR3 bases: TGTGCCAGCAGCAGAGGGACAGAGGTCGGGGCCGAAAAACTGTTTTTT. It yields the protein CASSRGTEVGAEKLFF.

The V and J genes are TRBV4-2 and TRBJ1-1, with TRBD1 matching over 10 bases. V dropped 1 base and J dropped 1; count of bases not matched to a gene: 9. CDR3 length equals 18 residues. From germline, CDR1 is LGHNA and CDR2 YNFKEQ. The CDR3 here is CASSQVLPGQGRNTEAFF. CDR3 DNA: TGTGCCAGCAGCCAAGTCCTGCCGGGACAGGGGCGGAACACTGAAGCTTTCTTT.

The chain carries TRBV27 and TRBJ2-5; 7 bases are a match to TRBD1. The germline V gene has CDR1 MNHEY and CDR2 SMNVEV (reference sequence). Unmatched junction bases numbered 17, after V lost 2 bases and J lost 5 bases. This CDR3 spans 18 amino acids. The chain's CDR3 is CASSLRRSTGPAMETQYF. The CDR3 DNA reads as TGTGCCAGCAGTTTAAGGAGGTCGACAGGGCCGGCGATGGAGACCCAGTACTTC.

The DNA of the CDR3 is TGTGCCAGCAGCGCCCGGGAGAGCTCCTACAATGAGCAGTTCTTC. Protein sequence: CASSARESSYNEQFF. The gene calls are TRBV7-8 and TRBJ2-1, with a weak D call TRBD2 (6 bases). The germline V gene has CDR1 SGHVS and CDR2 FQNEAQ. V was clipped by 5 bases and J by 0 bases, with 11 bases between them. CDR3 length equals 15 residues.

The chain combines TRBV14 with TRBJ1-4; D not certain. V lost 1 base, J lost 5 bases, and 5 bases lay in between. Germline lookup yields CDR1 SGHDN and CDR2 FVKESK. There are 13 residues in the CDR3. CDR3 in amino acids: CASSQGLNEKLFF. CDR3 sequence (DNA): TGTGCCAGCAGCCAAGGGCTCAATGAAAAACTGTTTTTT.

The chain has TRBV16 and TRBJ2-1; TRBD1 matches at 8 bases. CDR3 size: 13 residues. CDR1 is KGHSY and CDR2 is FQNENV in the germline V gene. Losses at the gene ends were 3 bases for V and 9 bases for J; bases not matched to a gene: 4. The CDR3 DNA is TGTGCCAGCAGCCAGCGAACAGGGGGTGAGCAGTTCTTC. This sequence encodes CASSQRTGGEQFF.

The chain joins TRBV7-9 to TRBJ1-2, with D perhaps TRBD1 (6 bases). The germline gives CDR1 SEHNR, CDR2 FQNEAQ (reference sequence). The V end was cut by 1 base, the J end by 6 bases, with 9 bases between. This CDR3 has 13 residues. The CDR3 region is CASSLGQGNGYTF. CDR3 nucleotide sequence: TGTGCCAGCAGCTTAGGGCAGGGGAATGGCTACACCTTC.

The chain employs TRBV5-1 and TRBJ2-7, with TRBD1 matching 8 bases. J was trimmed by 1 base and V by 3 bases; bases with no gene match: 6. The V gene's germline CDR1 is SGHRS and CDR2 YFSETQ. The length of the CDR3 is 15 residues. The CDR3 DNA reads TGCGCCAGCAGCTCTTCGACAGGGGAATCCTACGAGCAGTACTTC. Protein sequence: CASSSSTGESYEQYF.

The J gene is TRBJ1-2, the V gene TRBV5-6, with TRBD1 matching 8 bases. V dropped 6 bases and J dropped 4; count of bases not matched to a gene: 14. CDR1 is SGHDT and CDR2 is YYEEEE in the germline V gene. CDR3 length: 16 amino acids. The CDR3: CASTPNPGTGSYGYTF. CDR3 DNA sequence: TGTGCCAGCACCCCTAACCCTGGGACAGGCTCCTATGGCTACACCTTC.

The table lists this clone with a count of one. This sequence joins TRBV5-4 and TRBJ1-2; 10 bases map to TRBD1. Per the germline V gene, CDR1 is SGHNT and CDR2 is YYREEE (reference sequence). V lost 5 bases and J lost 8; bases outside the gene matches: 12. There are 15 residues in the CDR3. Here the CDR3 DNA reads TGTGCCAGCAGGGTGGCTGGACAGGGGGATTTCGGCTACACCTTC. Its protein is CASRVAGQGDFGYTF. Based on the CDR3 plus reference TRBV5-4 and TRBJ1-2, the full variable domain is ETGVTQSPTHLIKTRGQQVTLRCSSQSGHNTVSWYQQALGQGPQFIFQYYREEENGRGNFPPRFSGLQFPNYSSELNVNALELDDSALYLCASRVAGQGDFGYTFGSGTRLTVV.

The rearrangement joins TRBV7-9 to TRBJ2-3; possible D gene TRBD2, 5 bases. V was cut by 5 bases and J by 4 bases, with 19 bases left in between. There are 16 residues in the CDR3. Germline CDR1 reads SEHNR; CDR2 reads FQNEAQ (reference sequence). The CDR3 sequence: CASSGGPQQPADTQYF. In nucleotides, the CDR3 is TGTGCCAGCAGCGGAGGCCCCCAGCAACCGGCAGATACGCAGTATTTT.

The chain carries TRBV10-3 and TRBJ1-1; 8 bases agree with TRBD1. Germline lookup yields CDR1 ENHRY and CDR2 SYGVKD. V dropped 7 bases and J dropped 4; count of bases not matched to a gene: 11. The CDR3 has 15 residues. CDR3 in DNA: TGTGCCATCACTGAAGGTCAGGGGGCAGGCACTGAAGCTTTCTTT. It translates to CAITEGQGAGTEAFF.

The chain couples TRBV28 to TRBJ2-7; D gene ambiguous. The CDR3 runs 12 residues. V shed 6 bases and J shed 2 bases, with 8 bases lying between them. Germline CDR1 and CDR2: MDHEN and SYDVKM. CDR3 DNA: TGTGCCAGCAGCCCCCTCCCCTACGAGCAGTACTTC. Protein: CASSPLPYEQYF. Looking up the rest from reference TRBV28 and TRBJ2-7 gives the full variable domain: DVKVTQSSRYLVKRTGEKVFLECVQDMDHENMFWYRQDPGLGLRLIYFSYDVKMKEKGDIPEGYSVSREKKERFSLILESASTNQTSMYLCASSPLPYEQYFGPGTRLTVT.